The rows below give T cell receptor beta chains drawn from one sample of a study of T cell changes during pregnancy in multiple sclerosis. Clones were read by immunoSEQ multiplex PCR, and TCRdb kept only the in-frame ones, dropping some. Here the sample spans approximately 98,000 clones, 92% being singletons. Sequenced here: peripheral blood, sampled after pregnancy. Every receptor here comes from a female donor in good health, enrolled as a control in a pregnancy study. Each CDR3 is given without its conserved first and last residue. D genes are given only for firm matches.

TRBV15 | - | ATSRDPGGEKLF
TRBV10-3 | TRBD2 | AISGGLTSASEQF
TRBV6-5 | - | ASRWRDFSYEQY
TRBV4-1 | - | ASSQSTILSYEQY
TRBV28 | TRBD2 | ASRGPGLAGGILETQY
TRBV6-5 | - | ASRQGGTGELF
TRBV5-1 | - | ASSWTGGAADTQY
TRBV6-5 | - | ASSFQGGSVETQY
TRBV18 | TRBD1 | ASSTSTGTGANGYT
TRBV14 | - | ASSQDAINTDTQY
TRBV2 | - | ASSGSSSYRDNEQF
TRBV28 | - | ASLRGPSLETQY
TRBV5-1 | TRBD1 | ASSLAGDRTNEQF
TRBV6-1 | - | ASSGDYRVLSRGTEAF
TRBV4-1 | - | ASSQDPGSGSSRAPLH
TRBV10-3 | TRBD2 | AISEPGGGSDTQY
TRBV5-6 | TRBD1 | ASSQTGDTEAF
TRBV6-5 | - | AAGRSKNSPLH
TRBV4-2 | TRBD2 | ASSPYLAGGGETQY
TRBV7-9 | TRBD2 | ASSWGTSGRPGETQY
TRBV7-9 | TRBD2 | ASSGAGGRYNEQF
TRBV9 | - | ASSGSGVRDYEQY
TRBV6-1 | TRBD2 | ASSGLAGWGNMVG
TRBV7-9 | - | ASSLFEQTYGYT
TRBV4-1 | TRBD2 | ASSLQERGLTYEQY
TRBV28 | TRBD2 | ASSLLSGARYEQY